These T cell receptor beta chains were read from a single sample in a study of shared T cell receptors in the human thymus. Assay used: immunoSEQ multiplex PCR; TCRdb lists only in-frame clones, some missing. The sample has about 730,000 clones, 70% to 90% seen once. The same specimen was also included in a second study, on human thymus T cells.

The sequencing input was thymocytes. The source of these receptors is a girl younger than two with a congenital heart defect. CDR3s include the opening cysteine and the closing phenylalanine or tryptophan. The D gene is left open where the match is weak. Expanded clones are given a class, and other clones once, few, many or no size at all.

d_gene: TRBD1; j_gene: TRBJ1-2; v_gene: TRBV10-3; abundance: NA; CDR3aa: CAISETRTGYGYTF; CDR3nt: TGTGCCATCAGTGAGACGCGGACAGGGTATGGCTACACCTTC
d_gene: TRBD1; j_gene: TRBJ2-7; v_gene: TRBV7-9; abundance: NA; CDR3aa: CALSGDRPYEQYF; CDR3nt: TGTGCCCTTTCCGGGGACAGGCCCTACGAGCAGTACTTC
d_gene: NA; j_gene: TRBJ2-3; v_gene: TRBV7-9; abundance: NA; CDR3aa: CASSSPEGLTDTQYF; CDR3nt: TGTGCCAGCAGCTCCCCCGAGGGACTTACAGATACGCAGTATTTT
d_gene: TRBD1; j_gene: TRBJ2-3; v_gene: TRBV7-9; abundance: NA; CDR3aa: CASSLQTGGGGTDTQYF; CDR3nt: TGTGCCAGCAGCTTACAGACAGGGGGAGGCGGCACAGATACGCAGTATTTT
d_gene: TRBD2; j_gene: TRBJ2-1; v_gene: TRBV2; abundance: NA; CDR3aa: CASRGTSGGPHNEQFF; CDR3nt: TGTGCCAGCAGGGGGACTAGCGGGGGGCCACACAATGAGCAGTTCTTC
d_gene: NA; j_gene: TRBJ2-3; v_gene: TRBV6-5; abundance: NA; CDR3aa: CASTPPPGADTQYF; CDR3nt: TGTGCCAGCACCCCACCCCCGGGGGCAGATACGCAGTATTTT
d_gene: NA; j_gene: TRBJ1-5; v_gene: TRBV4-1; abundance: NA; CDR3aa: CASSQGVGNQPQHF; CDR3nt: TGCGCCAGCAGCCAAGGAGTCGGCAATCAGCCCCAGCATTTT
d_gene: TRBD1; j_gene: TRBJ1-3; v_gene: TRBV28; abundance: few; CDR3aa: CASSPSTGEISGNTIYF; CDR3nt: TGTGCCAGCAGTCCCTCGACAGGGGAGATCTCTGGAAACACCATATATTTT
d_gene: NA; j_gene: TRBJ1-5; v_gene: TRBV19; abundance: NA; CDR3aa: CASSIELVRGCQPQHF; CDR3nt: TGTGCCAGTAGTATAGAGTTAGTCAGGGGATGTCAGCCCCAGCATTTT
d_gene: NA; j_gene: TRBJ1-1; v_gene: TRBV2; abundance: NA; CDR3aa: CASRLIGTEAFF; CDR3nt: TGTGCCAGCAGGCTTATCGGCACTGAAGCTTTCTTT
d_gene: NA; j_gene: TRBJ2-7; v_gene: TRBV28; abundance: NA; CDR3aa: CASSLQSGDLQEQYF; CDR3nt: TGTGCCAGCAGTTTACAATCGGGGGATCTACAAGAGCAGTACTTC
d_gene: NA; j_gene: TRBJ1-2; v_gene: TRBV11-2; abundance: NA; CDR3aa: CASSLFSGVVDGYTF; CDR3nt: TGTGCCAGCAGCTTATTTTCGGGGGTGGTGGATGGCTACACCTTC
d_gene: NA; j_gene: TRBJ1-4; v_gene: TRBV28; abundance: once; CDR3aa: CASSSPRGALEEKLFF; CDR3nt: TGTGCCAGCAGCTCTCCCCGGGGGGCTCTAGAAGAAAAACTGTTTTTT
d_gene: NA; j_gene: TRBJ2-3; v_gene: TRBV9; abundance: few; CDR3aa: CASSGPGTSTDTQYF; CDR3nt: TGTGCCAGCAGCGGACCCGGGACTAGCACAGATACGCAGTATTTT
d_gene: NA; j_gene: TRBJ2-2; v_gene: TRBV4-3; abundance: NA; CDR3aa: CASSHWRDSGELFF; CDR3nt: TGCGCCAGCAGCCACTGGCGGGACAGCGGGGAGCTGTTTTTT
d_gene: TRBD1; j_gene: TRBJ1-5; v_gene: TRBV7-2; abundance: NA; CDR3aa: CASSLGGTGVQPQHF; CDR3nt: TGTGCCAGCAGCTTAGGTGGGACAGGGGTTCAGCCCCAGCATTTT
d_gene: NA; j_gene: TRBJ1-6; v_gene: TRBV5-4; abundance: NA; CDR3aa: CASSAGLRQSPLHF; CDR3nt: TGTGCCAGCAGTGCAGGGTTGCGGCAGTCACCCCTCCACTTT
d_gene: TRBD1; j_gene: TRBJ2-1; v_gene: TRBV2; abundance: NA; CDR3aa: CASARALKHRDRSFREFF; CDR3nt: TGTGCCAGCGCTCGAGCCTTAAAACACCGGGACAGGTCCTTCAGGGAGTTCTTC
d_gene: NA; j_gene: TRBJ1-3; v_gene: TRBV7-9; abundance: NA; CDR3aa: CASSLGVSSGNTIYF; CDR3nt: TGTGCCAGCAGCTTAGGTGTTAGCTCTGGAAACACCATATATTTT
d_gene: NA; j_gene: TRBJ1-2; v_gene: TRBV25-1; abundance: NA; CDR3aa: CASSGPAGAGGYTF; CDR3nt: TGTGCCAGCAGTGGCCCCGCGGGGGCGGGTGGCTACACCTTC
d_gene: NA; j_gene: TRBJ1-2; v_gene: TRBV7-3; abundance: NA; CDR3aa: CASSPGGSDYGYTF; CDR3nt: TGTGCCAGCAGCCCCGGGGGATCTGACTATGGCTACACCTTC
d_gene: TRBD1; j_gene: TRBJ1-1; v_gene: TRBV4-1; abundance: NA; CDR3aa: CASSQGYRGFDTEAFF; CDR3nt: TGCGCCAGCAGCCAAGGTTACAGGGGATTTGACACTGAAGCTTTCTTT
d_gene: TRBD1; j_gene: TRBJ2-1; v_gene: TRBV5-1; abundance: few; CDR3aa: CASSSKQGLEQFF; CDR3nt: TGCGCCAGCAGCTCTAAACAGGGGCTTGAGCAGTTCTTC
d_gene: TRBD1; j_gene: TRBJ1-5; v_gene: TRBV9; abundance: NA; CDR3aa: CASSARQGSQPQHF; CDR3nt: TGTGCCAGCAGCGCGAGACAGGGAAGTCAGCCCCAGCATTTT
d_gene: NA; j_gene: TRBJ2-1; v_gene: TRBV19; abundance: NA; CDR3aa: CASSTNLREEQFF; CDR3nt: TGTGCCAGTAGTACCAATCTCCGGGAGGAGCAGTTCTTC
d_gene: TRBD1; j_gene: TRBJ2-7; v_gene: TRBV29-1; abundance: NA; CDR3aa: CSVQGQSKEQYF; CDR3nt: TGCAGCGTGCAGGGACAGTCCAAAGAGCAGTACTTC
d_gene: NA; j_gene: TRBJ2-7; v_gene: TRBV7-2; abundance: NA; CDR3aa: CASSLGAQLASRSYEQYF; CDR3nt: TGTGCCAGCAGCTTAGGAGCCCAACTAGCATCAAGATCCTACGAGCAGTACTTC
d_gene: NA; j_gene: TRBJ1-1; v_gene: TRBV6-5; abundance: NA; CDR3aa: CASSYSAGKNTEAFF; CDR3nt: TGTGCCAGCAGTTACTCCGCAGGGAAGAACACTGAAGCTTTCTTT